This entry lists 25 T cell receptor beta chains sequenced from one sample in a study of blood T cell repertoires in COVID-19. Sequencing was performed with immunoSEQ multiplex PCR; in TCRdb, only in-frame clones are kept and a portion is missing. The sample lists approximately 240,000 clones, about 90% occurring once. Sample: peripheral blood. The receptors shown here come from a woman in her twenties or thirties who had recovered from COVID-19.

This clone was observed a single time. This may come from a read error, since a much larger clone is one base off. This rearrangement joins TRBV5-1 to TRBJ1-4; TRBD1 matches at 7 bases. This CDR3 is 14 amino acids long. After removal of 2 bases from V and 3 bases from J, the junction contained 1 base not matched to a gene. CDR1 SGHRS and CDR2 YFSETQ come from the germline V gene. The CDR3 DNA reads TGCGCCAGCAGCTTACAGGGGCCTAATGAAAAACTGTTTTTT. Translation gives CASSLQGPNEKLFF.

The chain joins TRBV11-1 to TRBJ1-1; D not certain. The CDR3 has 13 residues. V lost 5 bases and J lost 5, with 12 bases in between. Germline V gene data show CDR1 as SGHAT and CDR2 as FQDESV (reference sequence). This chain's CDR3 is CASSRREVTEAFF. CDR3 nucleotides: TGTGCCAGCAGCCGGAGGGAGGTTACTGAAGCTTTCTTT.

The DNA for the CDR3 is TGTGCCACCAGCAGAGATGAAGGAGCCTACGAGCAGTACTTC. Encoded protein: CATSRDEGAYEQYF. The chain joins TRBV15 to TRBJ2-7; D unclear. V shed 0 bases and J shed 2 bases, with 8 bases lying between them. CDR1 is LNHNV, CDR2 YYDKDF, per germline (reference sequence). The CDR3 loop spans 14 amino acids. Variable domain in full (rest from reference TRBV15 and TRBJ2-7): DAMVIQNPRYQVTQFGKPVTLSCSQTLNHNVMYWYQQKSSQAPKLLFHYYDKDFNNEADTPDNFQSRRPNTSFCFLDIRSPGLGDTAMYLCATSRDEGAYEQYFGPGTRLTVT.

This clone was detected once. The chain combines TRBV5-1 with TRBJ2-4, with TRBD1 identical over 7 bases. The V segment lost 2 bases and the J segment 7 bases; nucleotides outside the gene matches: 3. The CDR3 is made up of 13 amino acids. Germline-derived CDR1 and CDR2 are SGHRS and YFSETQ. This CDR3 is CASSLNRGNIQYF. The CDR3, as DNA: TGCGCCAGCAGCTTAAACAGGGGTAACATTCAGTACTTC. Full variable domain (rest looked up from reference TRBV5-1 and TRBJ2-4): KAGVTQTPRYLIKTRGQQVTLSCSPISGHRSVSWYQQTPGQGLQFLFEYFSETQRNKGNFPGRFSGRQFSNSRSEMNVSTLELGDSALYLCASSLNRGNIQYFGAGTRLSVL.

The rearrangement uses TRBV27 and TRBJ2-2, with 8 bases lining up with TRBD2. V lost 7 bases to trimming and J lost 6 bases; unmatched junction nucleotides: 7. The CDR3 is 14 residues long. CDR1 and CDR2 (germline): MNHEY, SMNVEV (reference sequence). The CDR3 sequence is CASTLRGGPGELFF. The CDR3 DNA sequence: TGTGCCAGCACCCTCCGGGGGGGGCCCGGGGAGCTGTTTTTT.

The chain is built from TRBV5-1 and TRBJ1-2; possible D gene TRBD1, 6 bases. The V and J ends lost 4 bases and 4 bases respectively, with 14 bases between them. CDR1 and CDR2 (germline): SGHRS, YFSETQ. The CDR3 spans 14 residues. CDR3 residues: CASSPTSGAYGYTF. CDR3 in DNA: TGCGCCAGCAGCCCCACGTCAGGGGCCTATGGCTACACCTTC.

The table lists this clone with a count of one. The chain couples TRBV7-6 to TRBJ2-7; the match to TRBD2 covers 7 bases. Germline V gene lookup returns CDR1 SGHVS and CDR2 FNYEAQ. The V gene end was trimmed by 1 base and the J gene end by 6 bases; junction bases not matched to a gene: 6. The CDR3 is made up of 14 amino acids. CDR3 nucleotides: TGTGCCAGCAGCTTAGGCGGGGGTGTGAGCGAGCAGTACTTC. Protein product: CASSLGGGVSEQYF.

As to this clone: Other nucleotide sequences from this sample produce the same CDR3. CDR3 residues: CASSFLANEQFF. CDR3 nucleotides: TGTGCCAGCAGCTTCCTAGCAAATGAGCAGTTCTTC. The V call is TRBV5-4, the J call TRBJ2-1; perhaps TRBD2 as D (5 bases). With 2 bases removed from V and 7 bases from J, the gap between germline ends came to 7 bases. Germline-derived CDR1 and CDR2 are SGHNT and YYREEE (reference sequence). CDR3 size: 12 residues.

The chain has TRBV10-2 and TRBJ2-7, with 7 bases that match TRBD2. The V gene end was trimmed by 4 bases and the J gene end by 3 bases; junction bases not matched to a gene: 12. From germline, CDR1 is WSHSY and CDR2 SAAADI. CDR3 length: 16 residues. CDR3 in DNA: TGCGCCAGCAGTGGGGGGGGTTCGGGCACGGGCTACGAGCAGTACTTC. It encodes CASSGGGSGTGYEQYF.

CDR3 sequence reads: CASSYRGQGDGYTF. The CDR3 region has the DNA TGTGCCAGCAGTTACAGGGGACAGGGGGATGGCTACACCTTC. The J gene is TRBJ1-2, the V gene TRBV6-6; TRBD1 matches 11 bases. V lost 2 bases and J lost 6; bases outside the gene matches: 2. The CDR3 is 14 residues long. CDR1 MNHNY and CDR2 SVGAGI come from the germline V gene (reference sequence).

CDR3 in amino acids: CASSQPRGHTETQYF. CDR3 coding DNA: TGTGCCAGCAGCCAACCTCGAGGCCATACAGAGACCCAGTACTTC. V usage is TRBV3-1 (or the pseudogene TRBV3-2) and J usage is TRBJ2-5, with D uncertain. V was cut by 2 bases and J by 4 bases, with 14 bases left in between. CDR1 and CDR2 from the germline V gene are LGHDT and YNNKEL (reference sequence). The CDR3 has 15 residues.

The chain couples TRBV19 to TRBJ2-1; perhaps TRBD1 as D (5 bases). CDR1 and CDR2 from the germline V gene are LNHDA and SQIVND (reference sequence). The V gene lost 6 bases and the J gene lost 0 bases, with 12 bases spanning the gap. The CDR3 runs to 15 residues. The CDR3 reads CASSKDRASYNEQFF. The CDR3 nucleotides read TGTGCCAGTAGCAAAGACAGAGCCTCCTACAATGAGCAGTTCTTC.

V gene TRBV10-1 combines with J gene TRBJ2-1, with TRBD1 identical over 7 bases. There are 15 residues in the CDR3. The junction had 8 bases not matched to a gene; V was cut back by 7 bases and J by 2 bases. Germline-derived CDR1 and CDR2 are WNHNN and SYGVQD (reference sequence). The CDR3 nucleotides read TGCGCCAGCAAGAACCGGGACAGCACCTACAATGAGCAGTTCTTC. It encodes CASKNRDSTYNEQFF.

This chain connects TRBV7-2 to TRBJ1-1; no reliable D call. Trimming cost V 1 base and J 5 bases, with 11 bases left between them. The germline gives CDR1 SGHTA, CDR2 FQGNSA. The CDR3 sequence is 14 residues long. CDR3 nucleotide sequence: TGTGCCAGCAGCTTAGATCGCGGGAGGACTGAAGCTTTCTTT. Amino acid sequence: CASSLDRGRTEAFF.

This chain connects TRBV6-1 to TRBJ1-4; D not resolved. The germline V and J ends were trimmed by 0 bases and 10 bases, with 21 bases remaining between them. Germline V gene sequence: CDR1 MNHNS, CDR2 SASEGT. The CDR3 loop spans 17 amino acids. Here the CDR3 DNA reads TGTGCCAGCAGTGAAGCGCATCGATCGGGTACCCTCAGAAAACTGTTTTTT. This encodes CASSEAHRSGTLRKLFF.

The J gene is TRBJ2-7, the V gene TRBV11-2; D may be TRBD1 (6 bases). CDR3 size: 12 residues. Germline-derived CDR1 and CDR2 are SGHAT and FQNNGV. Trimming pared 8 bases from V and 4 bases from J, leaving 12 bases between. The CDR3 region has the DNA TGTGCCAGCGCGCAGGGGTATTACGAGCAGTACTTC. Residues: CASAQGYYEQYF.

The chain couples TRBV2 to TRBJ1-5, with D perhaps matching TRBD1 (5 bases). V lost 5 bases and J 5 bases, leaving 10 bases between the germline ends. Germline assignment: CDR1 SNHLY and CDR2 FYNNEI. CDR3 length: 13 residues. CDR3 loop: CASSQGLDQPQHF. The CDR3 bases are TGTGCCAGCAGTCAGGGATTAGATCAGCCCCAGCATTTT.

The chain is built from TRBV3-1 (or the pseudogene TRBV3-2) and TRBJ2-3, with TRBD2 matching 8 bases. V gave up 4 bases and J gave up 6 bases; unmatched junction bases: 9. The CDR3 consists of 15 residues. Germline values: CDR1 LGHDT, CDR2 YNNKEL (reference sequence). The DNA for the CDR3 is TGTGCCAGCAGCCTCTCCCCGGGGGGGCAGGATACGCAGTATTTT. It specifies CASSLSPGGQDTQYF.

The V call is TRBV5-5, the J call TRBJ2-2, with 11 bases aligning to TRBD2. This CDR3 comprises 16 residues. Trimming took 4 bases from V and 7 from J; bases not matched to a gene: 9. The germline gives CDR1 SGHKS, CDR2 YYEKEE (reference sequence). The CDR3 bases are TGTGCCAGCAGCGATCTAGCGGGGGGTCTTTACGGGGAGCTGTTTTTT. It specifies CASSDLAGGLYGELFF. Filled out from reference TRBV5-5 and TRBJ2-2, the complete variable domain reads DAGVTQSPTHLIKTRGQQVTLRCSPISGHKSVSWYQQVLGQGPQFIFQYYEKEERGRGNFPDRFSARQFPNYSSELNVNALLLGDSALYLCASSDLAGGLYGELFFGEGSRLTVL.

The rearrangement links TRBV27 to TRBJ2-3; tentatively, D is TRBD1 (6 bases). The V and J ends lost 4 bases and 2 bases respectively, with 7 bases between them. Germline CDR1 reads MNHEY; CDR2 reads SMNVEV (reference sequence). The CDR3 totals 13 residues. As DNA, the CDR3 is TGTGCCAGCAGTTGGGGGCTCACAGATACGCAGTATTTT. Translated: CASSWGLTDTQYF.

This clone showed up just once. The chain links TRBV9 to TRBJ1-2; D may be TRBD1 (5 bases). There are 13 residues in the CDR3. Trimming took 3 bases from V and 4 from J, leaving 10 bases between them. CDR1 SGDLS and CDR2 YYNGEE come from the germline V gene. CDR3 loop: CASSARGTYGYTF. CDR3 in DNA: TGTGCCAGCAGCGCCCGGGGGACCTATGGCTACACCTTC.

The J gene is TRBJ1-3, the V gene TRBV5-1, with D unclear. Per germline, CDR1 SGHRS and CDR2 YFSETQ. The CDR3 runs to 14 residues. V was trimmed by 5 bases and J by 0 bases, leaving 9 bases between them. In DNA form, the CDR3 reads TGCGCCAGCAGAAACGGGGTCTCTGGAAACACCATATATTTT. Translating it yields CASRNGVSGNTIYF. Full variable domain (remainder filled in from reference TRBV5-1 and TRBJ1-3): KAGVTQTPRYLIKTRGQQVTLSCSPISGHRSVSWYQQTPGQGLQFLFEYFSETQRNKGNFPGRFSGRQFSNSRSEMNVSTLELGDSALYLCASRNGVSGNTIYFGEGSWLTVV.

This chain connects TRBV5-5 to TRBJ2-1, with 10 bases identical to TRBD2. The CDR3 has 16 residues. Looked up from germline, CDR1 is SGHKS and CDR2 is YYEKEE (reference sequence). Losses at the gene ends were 3 bases for V and 2 bases for J; bases not matched to a gene: 5. The CDR3 here is CASSSIAGGTYNEQFF. Written as DNA, the CDR3 is TGTGCCAGCAGCTCCATAGCGGGGGGAACCTACAATGAGCAGTTCTTC.

This clone was counted only a few times. The chain employs TRBV7-3 and TRBJ2-1; 14 bases agree with TRBD2. CDR1 and CDR2 (germline): SGHTA, FQGTGA. The V and J ends lost 5 bases and 9 bases, in that order; junction bases with no gene match: 6. The length of the CDR3 is 15 residues. The CDR3 DNA is TGTGCCAGCAGCCCGCGGACTAGCGGGGGGTTTGAGCAGTTCTTC. Protein: CASSPRTSGGFEQFF.

V usage is TRBV5-1 and J usage is TRBJ2-3; 8 bases are a match to TRBD2. The CDR3 spans 15 residues. The V segment lost 5 bases and the J segment 5 bases; nucleotides outside the gene matches: 10. Germline CDR1 is SGHRS and CDR2 is YFSETQ. CDR3 protein: CASSIEAGGIDTQYF. In DNA, the CDR3 is TGCGCCAGCAGTATAGAGGCGGGGGGTATAGATACGCAGTATTTT.